This T cell receptor (beta chain) is drawn from a study of T cell responses to AZD1222 COVID-19 vaccine. TCRdb's table, derived via immunoSEQ multiplex PCR, lists solely in-frame clones and lacks some. The sample contains 89,000 or so clones, 88% of which appear only once. Germline CDR1 SGHNT, CDR2 YENEEA. The CDR3 loop spans 17 amino acids. The V end was cut by 3 bases, the J end by 5 bases, with 22 bases between. The source is an adult in good health. The material sequenced was peripheral blood, taken on day 0 of AZD1222 vaccination. V and J are TRBV11-3 and TRBJ1-1, with a weak D call TRBD1 (5 bases). The chain's CDR3 is CASSLVGLGVGVTEAFF. The CDR3, as DNA: TGTGCCAGCAGCTTGGTGGGCTTGGGAGTGGGGGTAACTGAAGCTTTCTTT.